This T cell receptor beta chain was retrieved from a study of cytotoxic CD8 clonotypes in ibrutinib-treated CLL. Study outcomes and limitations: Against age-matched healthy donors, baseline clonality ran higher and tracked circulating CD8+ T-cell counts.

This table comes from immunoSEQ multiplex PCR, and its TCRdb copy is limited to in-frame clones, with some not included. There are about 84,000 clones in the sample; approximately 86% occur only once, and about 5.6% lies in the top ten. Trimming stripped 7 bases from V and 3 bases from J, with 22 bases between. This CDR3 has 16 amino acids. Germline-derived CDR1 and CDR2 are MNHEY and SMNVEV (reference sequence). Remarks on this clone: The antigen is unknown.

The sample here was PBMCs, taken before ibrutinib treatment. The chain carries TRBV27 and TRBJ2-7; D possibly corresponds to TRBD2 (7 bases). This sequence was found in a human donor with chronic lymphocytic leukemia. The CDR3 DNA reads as TGTGCCAGCAACGAAGGGGGGGGGCACCTCCTCTACGAGCAGTACTTC. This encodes CASNEGGGHLLYEQYF.